Reported below is one TCR beta chain. Its specificity is not known. The cDNA of both the TCRalpha and TCRbeta chains was subjected to two nested PCRs of approximately 17 and 9 cycles. TCRdb re-analyzed the 5' RACE reads; it lists each CDR3 protein once, without DNA. Recorded for this sample: 160,000 or so distinct CDR3 sequences. Sampling involved one blood draw (roughly 2.5 ml) for every donor. This sample stems from a study of monozygotic twins with inflammatory bowel disease. General observations from the study: Separate T cell subtypes could not be resolved from one another. For IBD patients, clonotypes shared with others were fewer than for healthy twins, especially with disease activity.

Germline V CDR1 and CDR2: KGHSH, LQKENI. CDR3 length: 13 residues. The sample was blood. The sequence was obtained from a human donor with ulcerative colitis or Crohn's disease, or a healthy co-twin of an affected twin (not recorded which). This rearrangement joins TRBV18 to TRBJ2-7; TCRdb calls TRBD1, which cannot be checked without DNA. CDR3: CASSPGTPGEQYF.